The 21 T cell receptor beta chains listed next were all sequenced from one sample in a study of T cells in localized non-small cell lung cancer. Profiling relied on immunoSEQ multiplex PCR, and the TCRdb table lists in-frame clones only, not all of them. The sample lists approximately 45,000 clones, about 86% seen once, with more than 2% in the top ten. This specimen was PBMCs, taken before any cancer treatment. These receptors originate from a man aged 35 to 69 with stage II lung adenocarcinoma.

The gene calls are TRBV11-2 and TRBJ1-1; perhaps TRBD1 as D (6 bases). This CDR3 is built from 19 residues. Trimming shortened V by 2 bases and J by 4 bases, and 26 bases separated the two germline ends. The V gene's germline CDR1 is SGHAT and CDR2 FQNNGV. This chain's CDR3 is CASSLRGYWRGIFATEAFF. The DNA of the CDR3 is TGTGCCAGCAGCTTAAGGGGGTATTGGCGGGGGATCTTTGCCACTGAAGCTTTCTTT.

The chain couples TRBV4-1 to TRBJ2-1, with D possibly matching TRBD1 (6 bases). Trimming removed 0 bases at V and 4 bases at J, with 13 bases between. The CDR3 has 16 amino acids. CDR1 MGHRA and CDR2 YSYEKL come from the germline V gene. The DNA for the CDR3 is TGCGCCAGCAGCCAAGACAAGGGGGAAGGTTACAATGAGCAGTTCTTC. This gives the protein CASSQDKGEGYNEQFF.

This chain connects TRBV6-1 to TRBJ1-4; D unresolved. This CDR3 contains 15 residues. Germline assignment: CDR1 MNHNS and CDR2 SASEGT. Trimming cost V 4 bases and J 8 bases, with 17 bases left between them. CDR3 coding DNA: TGTGCCAGCAGTGTCGTGCGTTCCGAAGGGGAAAAACTGTTTTTT. It is translated as CASSVVRSEGEKLFF.

This chain links TRBV7-8 with TRBJ1-2; 8 positions agree with TRBD1. This CDR3 has 13 residues. Germline V gives CDR1 SGHVS, CDR2 FQNEAQ. V lost 4 bases and J lost 5; bases outside the gene matches: 3. The CDR3 sequence: CASSSDRVYGYTF. For the CDR3, the DNA is TGTGCCAGCAGCTCGGACAGGGTTTATGGCTACACCTTC.

The chain has TRBV6-5 and TRBJ2-2, with TRBD1 identical over 7 bases. The germline gives CDR1 MNHEY, CDR2 SVGAGI. Trimming took 0 bases from V and 7 from J; bases not matched to a gene: 2. The CDR3 sequence is 14 residues long. The CDR3 region is CASSYSTGYGELFF. The CDR3 nucleotides are TGTGCCAGCAGTTACTCGACAGGGTACGGGGAGCTGTTTTTT.

The chain uses TRBV9 and TRBJ1-6; the D is unclear. CDR3 length: 14 amino acids. The V end was cut by 4 bases, the J end by 7 bases, with 12 bases between. Germline V gene lookup returns CDR1 SGDLS and CDR2 YYNGEE. CDR3 residues: CASSLRATNSPLHF. CDR3 bases: TGTGCCAGCAGCCTCCGGGCTACCAATTCACCCCTCCACTTT.

The chain joins TRBV27 to TRBJ1-1; D perhaps matches TRBD1 (5 bases). Deletions cut 4 bases from V and 5 bases from J, with 14 bases between. This CDR3 comprises 14 residues. The germline V gene has CDR1 MNHEY and CDR2 SMNVEV (reference sequence). CDR3: CASSYNAGGTEAFF. The CDR3 DNA reads TGTGCCAGCAGTTACAACGCTGGGGGGACTGAAGCTTTCTTT.

The rearrangement joins TRBV5-5 to TRBJ2-2, with 11 bases fitting TRBD2. V shed 1 base and J 5 bases; nucleotides not matched to a gene: 7. CDR1 and CDR2 (germline): SGHKS, YYEKEE (reference sequence). The CDR3 has 17 amino acids. CDR3 in amino acids: CASSLHLAGGLTGELFF. The DNA for the CDR3 is TGTGCCAGCAGCTTGCATCTAGCGGGGGGCCTAACCGGGGAGCTGTTTTTT.

J is TRBJ1-6 and V is TRBV6-5; D is uncertain. Looked up from germline, CDR1 is MNHEY and CDR2 is SVGAGI. The CDR3 loop spans 16 amino acids. Trimming shortened V by 1 base and J by 8 bases, and 15 bases separated the two germline ends. CDR3 bases: TGTGCCAGCAGTTACTGGACTCCTATCGGGGATTCACCCCTCCACTTT. It translates to CASSYWTPIGDSPLHF.

This chain uses TRBV29-1 with TRBJ1-1; D is uncertain. V lost 3 bases and J 1 base, leaving 3 bases between the germline ends. The CDR3 is 11 amino acids. CDR1 is SQVTM and CDR2 is ANQGSEA in the germline V gene. The CDR3 bases are TGCAGCGTTGAGGCGAACACTGAAGCTTTCTTT. It codes for CSVEANTEAFF.

This rearrangement joins TRBV6-5 to TRBJ1-5, with TRBD1 identical over 7 bases. Losses at the gene ends were 6 bases for V and 6 bases for J; bases not matched to a gene: 8. Germline V lookup: CDR1 MNHEY, CDR2 SVGAGI. The CDR3 totals 14 residues. CDR3 residues: CASRPGTAGQPQHF. The CDR3, as DNA: TGTGCCAGCAGACCCGGGACAGCGGGTCAGCCCCAGCATTTT.

The chain couples TRBV5-1 to TRBJ2-2; 13 bases align to TRBD2. J lost 6 bases, V lost 1 base, and 9 bases had no gene match. Germline V gene data show CDR1 as SGHRS and CDR2 as YFSETQ. The CDR3 contains 18 residues. CDR3 nucleotides: TGCGCCAGCAGCTTGACCCCAACTAGCGGGGGGGCCGCCGGGGAGCTGTTTTTT. Translation gives CASSLTPTSGGAAGELFF.

The CDR3 bases are TGTGCCAGCTCACCCGCCCCGGGCCGAACTAATTCACCCCTCCACTTT. It yields the protein CASSPAPGRTNSPLHF. The rearrangement uses TRBV18 and TRBJ1-6, with D hard to call. The CDR3 has 16 residues. From germline, CDR1 is KGHSH and CDR2 LQKENI. V was shortened by 3 bases and J by 6 bases, with 15 bases between the two germline ends.

This sequence joins TRBV11-2 and TRBJ2-7; the D gene is possibly TRBD1 (6 bases). Germline CDR1 and CDR2: SGHAT and FQNNGV. This CDR3 is 14 amino acids long. The V and J ends lost 5 bases and 3 bases respectively, with 14 bases between them. CDR3 DNA: TGTGCCAGCAGCCCGACAGAGGGGGTCTACGAGCAGTACGTC. Translated: CASSPTEGVYEQYV.

V and J are TRBV18 and TRBJ2-2; D gene uncertain. The germline V gene has CDR1 KGHSH and CDR2 LQKENI. CDR3 length: 14 residues. Trimming pared 2 bases from V and 5 bases from J, leaving 9 bases between. Here the CDR3 reads CASSPKEYTGELFF. In nucleotides, the CDR3 is TGTGCCAGCTCACCAAAGGAGTATACCGGGGAGCTGTTTTTT.

This chain uses TRBV27 with TRBJ1-2; D ambiguous. This CDR3 region has 15 residues. V was clipped by 7 bases and J by 3 bases, with 18 bases between them. CDR1 and CDR2 (germline): MNHEY, SMNVEV (reference sequence). The CDR3 reads CASKVRNREYYGYTF. Written as DNA, the CDR3 is TGTGCCAGCAAGGTTCGGAACCGGGAGTACTATGGCTACACCTTC.

The chain has TRBV14 and TRBJ2-5; 10 positions agree with TRBD2. With V trimmed by 4 bases and J by 1 base, 6 bases remained unmatched. The germline V gene has CDR1 SGHDN and CDR2 FVKESK. The CDR3 consists of 16 residues. The CDR3: CASSRYSGGTQETQYF. The CDR3, as DNA: TGTGCCAGCAGCCGTTATAGCGGGGGGACCCAAGAGACCCAGTACTTC.

V usage is TRBV6-5 and J usage is TRBJ2-3; 13 nucleotides line up with TRBD2. The CDR3 consists of 15 residues. Looked up from germline, CDR1 is MNHEY and CDR2 is SVGAGI. The V gene end was trimmed by 4 bases and the J gene end by 4 bases; junction bases not matched to a gene: 2. The CDR3 loop reads CASSSGTSGADTQYF. CDR3 nucleotide sequence: TGTGCCAGCAGTTCAGGGACTAGCGGGGCAGATACGCAGTATTTT.

The chain's CDR3 is CASSLGGENPYGYTF. CDR3 coding DNA: TGTGCCAGCAGCTTAGGGGGGGAAAACCCCTATGGCTACACCTTC. This chain uses TRBV11-2 with TRBJ1-2, with a possible D match to TRBD1 (5 bases). CDR3 length equals 15 residues. The V end was cut by 1 base, the J end by 4 bases, with 13 bases between. Germline CDR1 is SGHAT and CDR2 is FQNNGV.

This clone showed up just a few times. V is TRBV11-3 and J is TRBJ2-3; 7 bases are shared with TRBD2. The V segment lost 5 bases and the J segment 2 bases; nucleotides outside the gene matches: 7. Germline CDR1 reads SGHNT; CDR2 reads YENEEA. The CDR3 loop spans 15 amino acids. The CDR3 loop is CASSKSGEHTDTQYF. In DNA form, the CDR3 reads TGTGCCAGCAGCAAAAGCGGGGAACACACAGATACGCAGTATTTT.

This clone was seen a few times. The chain joins TRBV7-8 to TRBJ1-3, with 7 bases identical to TRBD1. Germline assignment: CDR1 SGHVS and CDR2 FQNEAQ. This CDR3 region has 11 residues. CDR3 amino acids: CGTGSGNTIYF. The CDR3 nucleotides are TGTGGGACAGGCTCTGGAAACACCATATATTTT.